This record concerns one TCR beta chain sequence. This clonotype was seen ten or more times. Its cognate antigen has yet to be identified. Base qualities were left out, and no much larger clone turns up one base away. The data belong to a study of T cell repertoires in cytomegalovirus infection (dated by TCRdb to about 2019). For the wider study: Donor HLA type was relevant to the analysis, because carriage of CMV infection together with the matching HLA type was indicated by public TCR beta signatures. Broad study findings and their caveats: The ex vivo response was dominated by HLA-C-restricted CMV-specific TCR beta clonotypes, which also provided the single most frequent clonotype in two of eight donors. In both this cohort and an independent approximately 400-donor cohort, the cumulative frequency of public TCR beta family members distinguished carriers of CMV infection plus the relevant HLA type.

The CDR3 measures 16 amino acids from cysteine to phenylalanine. The retained sequence is limited to the CDR3, 48 bases, with the frame set at the first base. After removal of 5 bases from V and 5 bases from J, the junction retains 7 bases not matched to a gene. For CDR1 and CDR2, the germline V gene lists SGHVS and FNYEAQ. The sequencer was an Illumina HiSeq 1500. The public reads were reanalyzed by TCRdb: fastp trimming at Q25, MiXCR alignment, in-frame beta chains only. Merged by CDR3 protein, the rows form single entries marked with the most common genes and DNA. A total of about 130,000 distinct CDR3 sequences appear in this sample, 20% to 30% of them only once. Together, the top ten hold roughly 35% of the sample.

The TCR sequence derives from a human donor in good health (CMV status not recorded). Some clones in this sample may be carry-over from other donors' samples. The material sequenced was PBMCs, sequenced either directly or after in vitro stimulation (not recorded which). The chain was built from TRBV7-6 and TRBJ2-5; a stretch of 14 junction bases matches TRBD2. In nucleotide form, the sequence is TGTGCCAGCAGCAACGGACTAGCGGGGGGTTGGGAGACCCAGTACTTC. This gives the protein CASSNGLAGGWETQYF. With all but the CDR3 taken from the reference TRBV7-6 and TRBJ2-5 genes, the full variable domain is: GAGVSQSPRYKVTKRGQDVALRCDPISGHVSLYWYRQALGQGPEFLTYFNYEAQQDKSGLPNDRFSAERPEGSISTLTIQRTEQRDSAMYRCASSNGLAGGWETQYFGPGTRLLVL.